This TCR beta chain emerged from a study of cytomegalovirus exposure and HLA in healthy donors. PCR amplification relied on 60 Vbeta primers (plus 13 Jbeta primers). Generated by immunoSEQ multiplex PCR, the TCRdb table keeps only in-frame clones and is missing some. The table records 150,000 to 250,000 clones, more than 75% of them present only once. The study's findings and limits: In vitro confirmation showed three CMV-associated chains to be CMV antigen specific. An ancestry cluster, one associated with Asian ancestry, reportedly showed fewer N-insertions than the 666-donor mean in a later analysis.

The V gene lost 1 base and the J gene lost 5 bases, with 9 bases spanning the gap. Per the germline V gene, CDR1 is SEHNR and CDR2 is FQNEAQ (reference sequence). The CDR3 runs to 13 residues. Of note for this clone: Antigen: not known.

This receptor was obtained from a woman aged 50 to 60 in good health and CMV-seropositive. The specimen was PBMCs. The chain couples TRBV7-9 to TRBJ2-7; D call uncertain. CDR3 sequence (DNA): TGTGCCAGCAGCTTAGGGTTTCGGGACGAGCAGTACTTC. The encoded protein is CASSLGFRDEQYF. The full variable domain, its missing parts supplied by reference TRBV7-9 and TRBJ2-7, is DTGVSQNPRHKITKRGQNVTFRCDPISEHNRLYWYRQTLGQGPEFLTYFQNEAQLEKSRLLSDRFSAERPKGSFSTLEIQRTEQGDSAMYLCASSLGFRDEQYFGPGTRLTVT.